Following are 18 T cell receptor beta chains from one sample sequenced in a study of the immune and genomic landscape of osteosarcoma. TCRdb keeps only in-frame clones here, not all; method: immunoSEQ multiplex PCR. The sample holds roughly 10,000 clones, approximately 70% seen once. Primary, local recurrence and metastasis osteosarcoma tumors were taken after treatment from poor-prognosis patients. Sequencing was performed on osteosarcoma tumor tissue from the lung. Receptor source: a human donor with osteosarcoma.

This clone was detected a few times. The chain combines TRBV2 with TRBJ2-7, with 10 bases aligning to TRBD1. The CDR3 consists of 18 residues. Germline V gene data show CDR1 as SNHLY and CDR2 as FYNNEI. V dropped 2 bases and J dropped 3; count of bases not matched to a gene: 13. The CDR3 spells CASSERQVGQGVIYEQYF. Here the CDR3 DNA reads TGTGCCAGCAGTGAAAGGCAAGTCGGACAGGGGGTAATCTACGAGCAGTACTTC.

The chain uses TRBV7-3 and TRBJ2-3; D is perhaps TRBD1 (6 bases). The CDR3 is made up of 15 amino acids. Germline values: CDR1 SGHTA, CDR2 FQGTGA. V dropped 2 bases and J dropped 4 bases, with 13 bases sitting between them. The CDR3 bases are TGTGCCAGCAGCTTAGACGGGCAGGGGTCAGATACGCAGTATTTT. This translates into CASSLDGQGSDTQYF.

The chain uses TRBV6-1 and TRBJ2-5, with 11 bases that match TRBD1. The germline V gene has CDR1 MNHNS and CDR2 SASEGT. The CDR3 contains 12 residues. The CDR3 DNA follows: TGTGCAATCCTGGGGACAGGGGGTCCCCAGTACTTC. Residues: CAILGTGGPQYF.

The CDR3 nucleotides are TGTGCCTGGAGTGTCCGCCCAGCGGGATCCTACAATGAGCAGTTCTTC. Encoded protein: CAWSVRPAGSYNEQFF. This chain connects TRBV30 to TRBJ2-1; 7 bases are shared with TRBD2. After removal of 0 bases from V and 1 base from J, the junction contained 6 bases not matched to a gene. The CDR3 covers 16 residues. Germline V gene lookup returns CDR1 GTSNPN and CDR2 SVGIG (reference sequence). Combining the CDR3 with reference TRBV30 and TRBJ2-1 gives the whole variable domain SQTIHQWPATLVQPVGSPLSLECTVEGTSNPNLYWYRQAAGRGLQLLFYSVGIGQISSEVPQNLSASRPQDRQFILSSKKLLLSDSGFYLCAWSVRPAGSYNEQFFGPGTRLTVL.

The chain's CDR3 is CASTATSGTQETQYF. The CDR3 region has the DNA TGTGCCAGCACCGCTACTAGCGGAACCCAAGAGACCCAGTACTTC. The chain has TRBV28 and TRBJ2-5, with 8 bases fitting TRBD2. V dropped 7 bases and J dropped 1; count of bases not matched to a gene: 8. The CDR3 has 15 amino acids. Germline V CDR1 and CDR2: MDHEN, SYDVKM.

This clone was counted a few times. The V gene is TRBV27, the J gene TRBJ2-1; 9 bases fit TRBD1. The length of the CDR3 is 15 residues. V lost 2 bases to trimming and J lost 10 bases; unmatched junction nucleotides: 9. Germline assignment: CDR1 MNHEY and CDR2 SMNVEV (reference sequence). The CDR3 DNA follows: TGTGCCAGCAGTTTAGGGGGGACAGGGAAATTGGAGCAGTTCTTC. This codes for CASSLGGTGKLEQFF.

This chain links TRBV27 with TRBJ2-1; D possibly corresponds to TRBD2 (6 bases). CDR1 is MNHEY and CDR2 is SMNVEV in the germline V gene (reference sequence). The V gene lost 7 bases and the J gene lost 2 bases, with 18 bases spanning the gap. CDR3 length: 16 amino acids. The CDR3 loop reads CASTLRWGEAYNEQFF. The CDR3 region has the DNA TGTGCCAGCACCCTACGGTGGGGGGAAGCCTACAATGAGCAGTTCTTC.

The chain has TRBV16 and TRBJ1-6; no definite D call. Germline V gene lookup returns CDR1 KGHSY and CDR2 FQNENV. The V end was cut by 0 bases, the J end by 8 bases, with 5 bases between. The CDR3 extends over 13 amino acids. The CDR3 region has the DNA TGTGCCAGCAGCCAATCAAGCGATTCACCCCTCCACTTT. Translated: CASSQSSDSPLHF. Complete variable domain (other parts from reference TRBV16 and TRBJ1-6): GEEVAQTPKHLVRGEGQKAKLYCAPIKGHSYVFWYQQVLKNEFKFLISFQNENVFDETGMPKERFSAKCLPNSPCSLEIQATKLEDSAVYFCASSQSSDSPLHFGNGTRLTVT.

This clone turned up a few times. This sequence joins TRBV4-1 and TRBJ1-2; 9 bases agree with TRBD1. CDR1 is MGHRA, CDR2 YSYEKL, per germline. Trimming at V came to 4 bases and at J to 2 bases, leaving 8 bases not matched to a gene. The CDR3 covers 16 residues. The CDR3 DNA follows: TGCGCCAGCAGCCCCCCCCACAGGGGGCACAACTATGGCTACACCTTC. Its translation is CASSPPHRGHNYGYTF.

The chain employs TRBV2 and TRBJ2-7, with D hard to call. Germline CDR1 reads SNHLY; CDR2 reads FYNNEI. The CDR3 is 13 amino acids. Trimming pared 9 bases from V and 2 bases from J, leaving 14 bases between. The CDR3, as DNA: TGTGCCAGTTATGAACCGGTGGCCTACGAGCAGTACTTC. It specifies CASYEPVAYEQYF. Looking up the rest from reference TRBV2 and TRBJ2-7 gives the full variable domain: EPEVTQTPSHQVTQMGQEVILRCVPISNHLYFYWYRQILGQKVEFLVSFYNNEISEKSEIFDDQFSVERPDGSNFTLKIRSTKLEDSAMYFCASYEPVAYEQYFGPGTRLTVT.

The chain employs TRBV2 and TRBJ2-7; a possible D gene is TRBD1 (6 bases). The CDR3 totals 14 residues. V was clipped by 4 bases and J by 1 base, with 11 bases between them. The germline CDR1 and CDR2 sequences are SNHLY and FYNNEI. The CDR3 reads CASSATGASYEQYF. CDR3 DNA: TGTGCCAGCAGTGCGACAGGTGCTTCCTACGAGCAGTACTTC.

The rearrangement uses TRBV4-2 and TRBJ2-1; D gene unclear. This CDR3 is built from 15 residues. CDR1 is LGHNA, CDR2 YNFKEQ, per germline. Trimming stripped 4 bases from V and 0 bases from J, with 10 bases between. The CDR3, as DNA: TGTGCCAGCAGCCCGAAGAGGAGCTCCTACAATGAGCAGTTCTTC. Its translation: CASSPKRSSYNEQFF.

This rearrangement joins TRBV18 to TRBJ2-3, with TRBD2 matching over 10 bases. Germline values: CDR1 KGHSH, CDR2 LQKENI. This CDR3 contains 16 residues. Trimming at V came to 1 base and at J to 1 base, leaving 2 bases not matched to a gene. CDR3 in amino acids: CASSPLSGRGTDTQYF. The CDR3 DNA is TGTGCCAGCTCACCACTGAGCGGGAGGGGCACAGATACGCAGTATTTT.

The rearrangement uses TRBV2 and TRBJ1-4, with a tentative D call TRBD1 (5 bases). Germline CDR1 SNHLY, CDR2 FYNNEI. This CDR3 is built from 16 residues. Trimming left V 6 bases short and J 2 bases short, with 16 bases between. The CDR3 nucleotides are TGTGCCAGCAGCCAGGGCAGGGTTGGGACTAATGAAAAACTGTTTTTT. This gives the protein CASSQGRVGTNEKLFF.

The chain carries TRBV9 and TRBJ2-2; 9 bases are shared with TRBD2. The CDR3 consists of 13 residues. The trim removed 7 bases at V and 8 bases at J, leaving 6 bases unmatched. Germline CDR1 and CDR2: SGDLS and YYNGEE. As DNA, the CDR3 is TGTGCCAGCTCCAAGAGCGGGAGGGGGGAGCTGTTTTTT. Residues: CASSKSGRGELFF.

This clone was picked up one time. The rearrangement links TRBV4-1 to TRBJ1-1; TRBD1 is a possible D gene (5 bases). CDR3 size: 15 residues. CDR1 is MGHRA, CDR2 YSYEKL, per germline. V dropped 0 bases and J dropped 5 bases, with 13 bases sitting between them. The CDR3 sequence: CASSQDSRGGTEAFF. Here the CDR3 DNA reads TGCGCCAGCAGCCAAGATAGTAGGGGAGGTACTGAAGCTTTCTTT.

V gene TRBV6-4 combines with J gene TRBJ2-2; 9 bases match TRBD1. The CDR3 extends over 16 amino acids. The V gene's germline CDR1 is MRHNA and CDR2 SNTAGT. The J segment lost 4 bases and the V segment lost 0 bases, leaving 3 bases of the junction unmatched. In nucleotides, the CDR3 is TGTGCCAGCAGTGACTCAGGGGACAGGGCCACCGGGGAGCTGTTTTTT. It is translated as CASSDSGDRATGELFF.

This sequence joins TRBV6-6 and TRBJ2-5; D not certain. The end of the DNA fits TRBJ2-7 better, so the J call may be wrong. This CDR3 comprises 12 residues. Germline-derived CDR1 and CDR2 are MNHNY and SVGAGI (reference sequence). The CDR3 coding sequence is TGTGCCAGCAGTTACGCGAAGTACGAGCAGTACTTC. Encoded protein: CASSYAKYEQYF.